This section outlines one T cell receptor beta chain sequence together with its context. This entry belongs to a study of blood T cell repertoires in COVID-19. Study overall: Material from acute and convalescent COVID-19 was sourced from the United States, Italy and Spain. PBMCs, B-cell-depleted T cells, or T cells provided the cDNA or gDNA that made up the material.

Authors' analysis steps: Amplifying reference gene primers gave estimates of nucleated cell counts. Generated by immunoSEQ multiplex PCR, the TCRdb table keeps only in-frame clones and is missing some. The D gene and trimming were derived from the DNA, and the V and J assignments and clone size from that table. Among 150,000 to 200,000 clones listed, around 85% were seen once. The material sequenced was peripheral blood. The sequence derives from a man aged 55 to 69 with acute or convalescent COVID-19.

The CDR3 DNA sequence: TGTGCCAGCAGTTACCCCGCGGGGAGAACTAGCGGGGTATCCTACGAGCAGTACTTC. It encodes CASSYPAGRTSGVSYEQYF. The chain is built from TRBV6-2 or TRBV6-3 and TRBJ2-7, with TRBD2 matching 10 bases. The CDR3 is 19 amino acids. In germline, CDR1 is MNHEY, CDR2 SVGEGT. V shed 2 bases and J 1 base; nucleotides not matched to a gene: 14.